These 27 T cell receptor beta chains originate from one sample sequenced in a study of blood T cells in healthy people across ages. Together with a sample-barcoded 5' primer, a J-beta primer mix was included in a second PCR lasting about 6 to 11 cycles. Using its own MiXCR run on the 5' RACE reads, TCRdb lists one record per CDR3 protein. Of more than 550,000 distinct CDR3 sequences in the sample, 22% were seen once. The material sequenced was blood. The receptors derive from a man between 70 and 80 years old in good health.

The chain joins TRBV6-5 to TRBJ2-1; 10 nucleotides match TRBD2. Germline trimming cut 2 bases from V and 6 bases from J; bases unmatched to any gene: 7. The CDR3 sequence is 16 residues long. CDR1 and CDR2 (germline): MNHEY, SVGAGI. The CDR3 here is CASSYVGTSATNEQFF. The CDR3 coding sequence is TGTGCCAGCAGTTACGTCGGGACTAGCGCGACCAATGAGCAGTTCTTC.

This clonotype has just a few counts. The chain couples TRBV20-1 to TRBJ1-2, with 10 bases identical to TRBD1. Per germline, CDR1 DFQATT and CDR2 SNEGSKA (reference sequence). This CDR3 contains 15 residues. V gave up 0 bases and J gave up 5 bases; unmatched junction bases: 6. CDR3 DNA sequence: TGCAGTGCTAGAGACCGACAGGGGGCAAGATATGGCTACACCTTC. Its protein product is CSARDRQGARYGYTF.

This clonotype has a handful of counts. The CDR3 is CASSLDRGSEDTQYF. The CDR3 nucleotides are TGTGCCAGCAGCCTCGACAGGGGCTCGGAAGATACGCAGTATTTT. The rearrangement joins TRBV11-1 to TRBJ2-3, with 8 positions matching TRBD1. In germline, CDR1 is SGHAT, CDR2 FQDESV (reference sequence). The CDR3 sequence is 15 residues long. The V and J ends lost 5 bases and 5 bases, in that order; junction bases with no gene match: 9.

V gene TRBV7-9 combines with J gene TRBJ1-4, with 9 bases identical to TRBD1. Germline CDR1 and CDR2: SEHNR and FQNEAQ (reference sequence). The CDR3 length is 13 residues. The V and J ends lost 4 bases and 8 bases, in that order; junction bases with no gene match: 2. Here the CDR3 DNA reads TGTGCCAGCAGCTATACAGGGGGCGAAAAACTGTTTTTT. Amino acid sequence: CASSYTGGEKLFF.

The rearrangement links TRBV20-1 to TRBJ1-1; 8 bases are a match to TRBD1. CDR1 and CDR2 (germline): DFQATT, SNEGSKA (reference sequence). The J segment lost 4 bases and the V segment lost 5 bases, leaving 9 bases of the junction unmatched. This CDR3 has 14 amino acids. The CDR3 protein is CSAGTGDSGTEAFF. Written as DNA, the CDR3 is TGCAGTGCTGGGACAGGAGACTCAGGCACTGAAGCTTTCTTT.

The J gene is TRBJ1-5, the V gene TRBV5-1; D gene uncertain. The V gene's germline CDR1 is SGHRS and CDR2 YFSETQ. V was shortened by 5 bases and J by 3 bases, with 12 bases between the two germline ends. This CDR3 spans 14 amino acids. The CDR3 sequence is CASRQSRFNQPQHF. The CDR3 bases are TGCGCCAGCAGACAGTCCAGATTCAATCAGCCCCAGCATTTT.

The V and J genes are TRBV5-1 and TRBJ1-1; D is ambiguous. CDR3 length: 11 residues. Trimming removed 4 bases from V and 8 bases from J, with 9 bases in between. Per germline, CDR1 SGHRS and CDR2 YFSETQ. In DNA form, the CDR3 reads TGCGCCAGCAGCCCGCCTAAGGAAGCTTTCTTT. Translated: CASSPPKEAFF.

The rearrangement links TRBV19 to TRBJ2-2; 10 bases line up with TRBD2. V gave up 10 bases and J gave up 1 base; unmatched junction bases: 6. The CDR3 has 15 residues. Germline CDR1 is LNHDA and CDR2 is SQIVND (reference sequence). For the CDR3, the DNA is TGTGCCACTATCGGACTAGCGGAGAACACCGGGGAGCTGTTTTTT. As protein: CATIGLAENTGELFF. Together with reference TRBV19 and TRBJ2-2, the CDR3 gives the full variable domain: DGGITQSPKYLFRKEGQNVTLSCEQNLNHDAMYWYRQDPGQGLRLIYYSQIVNDFQKGDIAEGYSVSREKKESFPLTVTSAQKNPTAFYLCATIGLAENTGELFFGEGSRLTVL.

This rearrangement joins TRBV3-1 to TRBJ2-3; D is unclear. The CDR3 has 11 residues. The germline gives CDR1 LGHDT, CDR2 YNNKEL (reference sequence). Trimming stripped 0 bases from V and 10 bases from J, with 5 bases between. The CDR3 sequence: CASSQDRAQYF. The CDR3 bases are TGTGCCAGCAGCCAAGATCGTGCGCAGTATTTT.

This clonotype was detected a few times. The chain has TRBV12-3 or TRBV12-4 and TRBJ2-3; D is uncertain. This CDR3 has 15 residues. V lost 7 bases to trimming and J lost 0 bases, with 14 bases between them. Written as DNA, the CDR3 is TGTGCCAGCACTCCGTCCCCTGTTAGCACAGATACGCAGTATTTT. This encodes CASTPSPVSTDTQYF.

This clonotype was seen at least ten times. The J gene is TRBJ2-1, the V gene TRBV12-3 or TRBV12-4; 7 nucleotides match TRBD2. V shed 3 bases, J shed 6 bases, and the junction held 5 bases outside the gene matches. CDR3 length equals 14 residues. The CDR3 protein is CASSFGTTGNEQFF. In DNA form, the CDR3 reads TGTGCCAGCAGTTTCGGGACTACGGGCAATGAGCAGTTCTTC.

This clonotype was seen a few times. This chain uses TRBV18 with TRBJ1-6; 9 bases map to TRBD1. The CDR3 runs 15 residues. CDR1 and CDR2 (germline): KGHSH, LQKENI. V shed 6 bases and J 7 bases; nucleotides not matched to a gene: 7. The DNA of the CDR3 is TGTGCCAGCTCGGCCCGGGACAGGGCCAATTCACCCCTCCACTTT. Amino acid sequence: CASSARDRANSPLHF. The full variable domain, in which reference TRBV18 and TRBJ1-6 provide the parts outside the CDR3, is NAGVMQNPRHLVRRRGQEARLRCSPMKGHSHVYWYRQLPEEGLKFMVYLQKENIIDESGMPKERFSAEFPKEGPSILRIQQVVRGDSAAYFCASSARDRANSPLHFGNGTRLTVT.

Here the CDR3 reads CASSSSRLDYEQYF. The CDR3 bases are TGTGCCAGCAGCTCTAGCCGACTTGACTACGAGCAGTACTTC. The rearrangement links TRBV7-9 to TRBJ2-7; tentatively, D is TRBD2 (5 bases). CDR3 size: 14 residues. The germline V and J ends were trimmed by 4 bases and 3 bases, with 13 bases remaining between them. Germline CDR1 and CDR2: SEHNR and FQNEAQ (reference sequence). The full variable domain, its missing parts supplied by reference TRBV7-9 and TRBJ2-7, is DTGVSQNPRHKITKRGQNVTFRCDPISEHNRLYWYRQTLGQGPEFLTYFQNEAQLEKSRLLSDRFSAERPKGSFSTLEIQRTEQGDSAMYLCASSSSRLDYEQYFGPGTRLTVT.

This clonotype has just a few counts. V and J are TRBV12-3 or TRBV12-4 and TRBJ1-1; the D gene is possibly TRBD1 (5 bases). This CDR3 spans 15 amino acids. With 6 bases removed from V and 0 bases from J, the gap between germline ends came to 14 bases. CDR3 in DNA: TGTGCCAGCAGCACCCAGACAGTTATGAACACTGAAGCTTTCTTT. Translating it yields CASSTQTVMNTEAFF.

This clonotype was picked up a small number of times. The chain carries TRBV27 and TRBJ2-5, with 7 bases fitting TRBD2. The J call may not be correct, given that the DNA end is closer to TRBJ2-1. The CDR3 is made up of 14 amino acids. The germline V gene has CDR1 MNHEY and CDR2 SMNVEV (reference sequence). The CDR3 DNA is TGTGCCAGCAGTTTGGGTCTAGCGGTTGATGAGCAGTTCTTC. It is translated as CASSLGLAVDEQFF.

This clonotype has more than one count but fewer than ten. V and J are TRBV12-3 or TRBV12-4 and TRBJ1-1, with 8 bases lining up with TRBD1. The CDR3 spans 14 residues. J was trimmed by 5 bases and V by 3 bases; bases with no gene match: 5. The CDR3 region is CASSLGRGHTEAFF. CDR3 coding DNA: TGTGCCAGCAGTTTGGGCAGGGGGCATACTGAAGCTTTCTTT.

The V gene is TRBV4-3, the J gene TRBJ2-3, with TRBD2 matching over 10 bases. The CDR3 spans 16 residues. Trimming cost V 3 bases and J 3 bases; bases outside gene matches: 6. Germline V CDR1 and CDR2: LGHNA, YSLEER. The CDR3 coding sequence is TGCGCCAGCAGCCATGGACTAGCGGAGGGAACAGATACGCAGTATTTT. The encoded protein is CASSHGLAEGTDTQYF.

This rearrangement joins TRBV4-2 to TRBJ2-6; no reliable D call. Germline assignment: CDR1 LGHNA and CDR2 YNFKEQ. This CDR3 region has 17 residues. The V and J ends lost 0 bases and 4 bases respectively, with 13 bases between them. This CDR3 reads CASSQEVRVSGANVLTF. The CDR3 DNA reads TGTGCCAGCAGCCAAGAAGTAAGGGTCTCCGGGGCCAACGTCCTGACTTTC.

V is TRBV4-3 and J is TRBJ1-1, with TRBD1 as a possible D gene (5 bases). Trimming removed 1 base from V and 7 bases from J, with 16 bases in between. The CDR3 contains 15 residues. CDR1 and CDR2 (germline): LGHNA, YSLEER. The CDR3 DNA reads TGCGCCAGCAGCCAAGGTTCCGGAGGGGACCTTGAAGCTTTCTTT. The encoded protein is CASSQGSGGDLEAFF.

The chain combines TRBV5-1 with TRBJ1-2, with D maybe TRBD1 (6 bases). V was shortened by 0 bases and J by 1 base, with 16 bases between the two germline ends. The CDR3 covers 17 residues. Germline values: CDR1 SGHRS, CDR2 YFSETQ. DNA for the CDR3: TGCGCCAGCAGCTTGGTGGGGGCGGCGACGAGTAACTATGGCTACACCTTC. The encoded protein is CASSLVGAATSNYGYTF.

This CDR3 reads CATSDLVPYRSMFPYNEQFF. The CDR3 region has the DNA TGTGCCACCAGTGATTTGGTCCCCTACAGGAGCATGTTTCCCTACAATGAGCAGTTCTTC. The chain employs TRBV24-1 and TRBJ2-1, with D maybe TRBD1 (5 bases). Trimming pared 0 bases from V and 2 bases from J, leaving 22 bases between. Germline values: CDR1 KGHDR, CDR2 SFDVKD. CDR3 length equals 20 residues.

Only a few counts were recorded for this clonotype. The J gene is TRBJ1-4, the V gene TRBV28, with no clear D. Germline V gene sequence: CDR1 MDHEN, CDR2 SYDVKM. The CDR3 contains 15 residues. The germline V and J ends were trimmed by 5 bases and 8 bases, with 18 bases remaining between them. CDR3 sequence (DNA): TGTGCCAGCAGTCCCGACCATCCCAAAGAGGAAAAACTGTTTTTT. Its translation: CASSPDHPKEEKLFF.

The chain carries TRBV12-3 or TRBV12-4 and TRBJ1-4; D possibly corresponds to TRBD1 (5 bases). The V end was cut by 6 bases, the J end by 9 bases, with 17 bases between. CDR3 length: 14 residues. CDR3 loop: CASRPSRDGQKLFF. As DNA, the CDR3 is TGTGCCAGCAGACCCAGCCGGGACGGCCAAAAACTGTTTTTT.

A few counts support this clonotype. This chain uses TRBV7-2 with TRBJ2-5, with D perhaps matching TRBD2 (5 bases). CDR3 length equals 15 residues. The V end lost 1 base, the J end lost 3 bases, and 12 bases lay between the germline ends. Looked up from germline, CDR1 is SGHTA and CDR2 is FQGNSA. The CDR3 loop reads CASSLVTGVEETQYF. CDR3 nucleotides: TGTGCCAGCAGCTTAGTTACCGGGGTTGAAGAGACCCAGTACTTC.

The gene calls are TRBV7-2 and TRBJ1-6; D is ambiguous. Germline CDR1 is SGHTA and CDR2 is FQGNSA. This CDR3 has 15 amino acids. The V end was cut by 1 base, the J end by 2 bases, with 6 bases between. The DNA for the CDR3 is TGTGCCAGCAGCTTAGTAGGAACCTATAATTCACCCCTCCACTTT. Its protein is CASSLVGTYNSPLHF.

In its sample, this clonotype was seen many times. The CDR3 is CASSYLAVPKVDTQYF. The CDR3, as DNA: TGTGCCAGCAGTTATTTAGCGGTCCCAAAGGTAGATACGCAGTATTTT. The chain employs TRBV6-6 and TRBJ2-3, with D possibly being TRBD2 (6 bases). The CDR3 spans 16 residues. Germline V gene sequence: CDR1 MNHNY, CDR2 SVGAGI (reference sequence). V was cut by 3 bases and J by 5 bases, with 18 bases left in between.

There are a few counts of this clonotype. The chain is built from TRBV20-1 and TRBJ2-1; 8 bases match TRBD2. Germline lookup yields CDR1 DFQATT and CDR2 SNEGSKA (reference sequence). V gave up 6 bases and J gave up 3 bases; unmatched junction bases: 4. The CDR3 consists of 13 residues. The CDR3 is CSADSGVYNEQFF. The CDR3 coding sequence is TGCAGTGCCGATAGCGGGGTCTACAATGAGCAGTTCTTC.